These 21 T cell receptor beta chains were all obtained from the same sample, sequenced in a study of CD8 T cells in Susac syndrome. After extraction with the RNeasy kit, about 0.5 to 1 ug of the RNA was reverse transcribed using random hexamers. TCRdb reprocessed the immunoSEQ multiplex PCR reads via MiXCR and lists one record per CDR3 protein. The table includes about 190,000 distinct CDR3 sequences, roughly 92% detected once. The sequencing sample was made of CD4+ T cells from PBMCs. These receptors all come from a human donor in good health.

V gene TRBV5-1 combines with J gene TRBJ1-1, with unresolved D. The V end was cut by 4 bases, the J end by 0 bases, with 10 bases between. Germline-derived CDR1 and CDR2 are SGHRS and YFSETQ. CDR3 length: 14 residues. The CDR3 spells CASSPGRMNTEAFF. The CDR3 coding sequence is TGCGCCAGCAGCCCCGGACGTATGAACACTGAAGCTTTCTTT. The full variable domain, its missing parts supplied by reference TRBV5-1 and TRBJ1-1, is KAGVTQTPRYLIKTRGQQVTLSCSPISGHRSVSWYQQTPGQGLQFLFEYFSETQRNKGNFPGRFSGRQFSNSRSEMNVSTLELGDSALYLCASSPGRMNTEAFFGQGTRLTVV.

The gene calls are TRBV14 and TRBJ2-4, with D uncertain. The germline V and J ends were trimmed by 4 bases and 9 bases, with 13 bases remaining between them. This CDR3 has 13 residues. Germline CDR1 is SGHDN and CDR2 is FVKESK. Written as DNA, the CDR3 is TGTGCCAGCAGCCCGATTCCCATTGGCATTCAGTACTTC. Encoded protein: CASSPIPIGIQYF.

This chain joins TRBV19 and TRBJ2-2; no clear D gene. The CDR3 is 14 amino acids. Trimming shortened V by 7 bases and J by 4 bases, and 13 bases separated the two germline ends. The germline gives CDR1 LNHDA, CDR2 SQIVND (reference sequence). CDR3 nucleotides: TGTGCCAGTACCCAACTGATACCCACCGGGGAGCTGTTTTTT. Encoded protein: CASTQLIPTGELFF.

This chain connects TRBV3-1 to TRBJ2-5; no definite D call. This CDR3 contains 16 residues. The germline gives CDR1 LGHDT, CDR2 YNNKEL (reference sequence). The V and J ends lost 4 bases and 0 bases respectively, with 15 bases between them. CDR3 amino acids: CASSLPRHQYQETQYF. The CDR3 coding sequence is TGTGCCAGCAGCCTCCCAAGGCACCAGTACCAAGAGACCCAGTACTTC.

The CDR3 bases are TGTGCCAGCAGCTGGAGGCAGGGCTCGAGGCAAGAGACCCAGTACTTC. Encoded protein: CASSWRQGSRQETQYF. The gene calls are TRBV7-2 and TRBJ2-5; D could derive from TRBD1 or TRBD2 (5 bases each). The CDR3 is 16 residues long. V lost 4 bases and J 2 bases, leaving 17 bases between the germline ends. Germline assignment: CDR1 SGHTA and CDR2 FQGNSA.

The CDR3 DNA follows: TGTGCCAGCAGTCGGGTGAAGAACACTGAAGCTTTCTTT. Its translation is CASSRVKNTEAFF. V and J are TRBV28 and TRBJ1-1; no clear D. The ends were cut back, 5 bases at V and 1 base at J, with 8 bases in the middle. From germline, CDR1 is MDHEN and CDR2 SYDVKM. CDR3 length: 13 amino acids.

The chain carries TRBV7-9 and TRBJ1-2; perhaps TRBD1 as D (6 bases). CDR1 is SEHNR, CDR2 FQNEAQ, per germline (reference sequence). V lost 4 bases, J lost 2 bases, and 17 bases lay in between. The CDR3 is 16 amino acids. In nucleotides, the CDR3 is TGTGCCAGCAGCTCCACACAACTAACAGGGAACTATGGCTACACCTTC. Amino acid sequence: CASSSTQLTGNYGYTF.

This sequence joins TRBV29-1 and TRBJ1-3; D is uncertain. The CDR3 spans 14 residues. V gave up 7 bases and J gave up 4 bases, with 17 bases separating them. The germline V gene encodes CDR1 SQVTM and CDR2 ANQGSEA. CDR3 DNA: TGCAGCGGTTTGGGAGGGATTGCGGGAAACACCATATATTTT. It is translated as CSGLGGIAGNTIYF.

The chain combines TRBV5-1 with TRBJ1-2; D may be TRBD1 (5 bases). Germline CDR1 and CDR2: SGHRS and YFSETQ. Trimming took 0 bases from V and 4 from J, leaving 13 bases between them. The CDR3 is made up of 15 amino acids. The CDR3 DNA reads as TGCGCCAGCAGCTTGGATGTGGGGACCCTCTATGGCTACACCTTC. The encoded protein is CASSLDVGTLYGYTF.

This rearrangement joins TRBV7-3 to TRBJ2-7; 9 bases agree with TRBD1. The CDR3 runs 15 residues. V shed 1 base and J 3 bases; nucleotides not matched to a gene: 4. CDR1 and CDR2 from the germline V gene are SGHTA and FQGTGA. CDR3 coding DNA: TGTGCCAGCAGCTTAATCGGGACAGGGAACTACGAGCAGTACTTC. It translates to CASSLIGTGNYEQYF.

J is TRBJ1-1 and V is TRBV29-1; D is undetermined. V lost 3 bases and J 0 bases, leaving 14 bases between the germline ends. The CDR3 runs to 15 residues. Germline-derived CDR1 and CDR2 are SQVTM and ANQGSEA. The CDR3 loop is CSVEGVSRVNTEAFF. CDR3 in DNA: TGCAGCGTTGAGGGAGTGAGTAGGGTGAACACTGAAGCTTTCTTT.

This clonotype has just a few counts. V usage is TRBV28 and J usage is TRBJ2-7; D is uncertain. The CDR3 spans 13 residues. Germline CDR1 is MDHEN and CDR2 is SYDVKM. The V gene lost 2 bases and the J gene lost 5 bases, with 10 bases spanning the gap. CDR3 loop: CASSLDLPHEQYF. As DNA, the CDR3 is TGTGCCAGCAGTTTAGACCTCCCCCACGAGCAGTACTTC. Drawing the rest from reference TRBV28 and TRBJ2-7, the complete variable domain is DVKVTQSSRYLVKRTGEKVFLECVQDMDHENMFWYRQDPGLGLRLIYFSYDVKMKEKGDIPEGYSVSREKKERFSLILESASTNQTSMYLCASSLDLPHEQYFGPGTRLTVT.

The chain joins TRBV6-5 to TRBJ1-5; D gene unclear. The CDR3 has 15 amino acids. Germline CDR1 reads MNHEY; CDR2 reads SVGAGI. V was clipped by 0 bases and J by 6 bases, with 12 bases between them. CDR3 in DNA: TGTGCCAGCAGTTACTCGACCCCTTTGGGTCAGCCCCAGCATTTT. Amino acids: CASSYSTPLGQPQHF.

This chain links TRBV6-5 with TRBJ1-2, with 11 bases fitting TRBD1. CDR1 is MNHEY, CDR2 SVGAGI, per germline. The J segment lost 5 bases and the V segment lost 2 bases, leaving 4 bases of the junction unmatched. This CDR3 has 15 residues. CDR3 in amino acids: CASSYVGTGGYGYTF. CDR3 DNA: TGTGCCAGCAGTTACGTTGGGACAGGGGGATATGGCTACACCTTC.

The CDR3 sequence: CSVENRNKNIQYF. The CDR3 DNA is TGCAGCGTTGAAAACAGAAACAAAAACATTCAGTACTTC. V and J are TRBV29-1 and TRBJ2-4; D gene ambiguous. In germline, CDR1 is SQVTM, CDR2 ANQGSEA. V shed 2 bases and J shed 3 bases, with 8 bases lying between them. The CDR3 is 13 amino acids.

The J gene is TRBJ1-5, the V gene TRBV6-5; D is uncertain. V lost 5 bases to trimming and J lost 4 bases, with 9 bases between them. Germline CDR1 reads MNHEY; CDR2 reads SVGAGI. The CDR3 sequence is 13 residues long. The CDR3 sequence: CASSIDKNQPQHF. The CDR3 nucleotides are TGTGCCAGCAGTATTGACAAGAATCAGCCCCAGCATTTT.

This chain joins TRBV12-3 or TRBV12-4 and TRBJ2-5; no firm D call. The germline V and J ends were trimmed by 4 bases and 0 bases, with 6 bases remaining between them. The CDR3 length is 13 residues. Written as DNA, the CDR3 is TGTGCCAGCAGTTCTCGGTACCAAGAGACCCAGTACTTC. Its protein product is CASSSRYQETQYF.

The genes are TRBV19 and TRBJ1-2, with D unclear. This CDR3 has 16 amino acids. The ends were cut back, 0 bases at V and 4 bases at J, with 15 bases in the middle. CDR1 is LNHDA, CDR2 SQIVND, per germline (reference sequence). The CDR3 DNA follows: TGTGCCAGTAGTATAGATCCTAGGCCGCCGAGCTATGGCTACACCTTC. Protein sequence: CASSIDPRPPSYGYTF.

CDR3 coding DNA: TGTGCCAGTACCTCGGGGGTTTATAATTCACCCCTCCACTTT. This translates into CASTSGVYNSPLHF. V usage is TRBV19 and J usage is TRBJ1-6; D may be TRBD1 (5 bases). The CDR3 has 14 amino acids. Trimming cost V 7 bases and J 4 bases, with 11 bases left between them. The germline V gene has CDR1 LNHDA and CDR2 SQIVND (reference sequence).

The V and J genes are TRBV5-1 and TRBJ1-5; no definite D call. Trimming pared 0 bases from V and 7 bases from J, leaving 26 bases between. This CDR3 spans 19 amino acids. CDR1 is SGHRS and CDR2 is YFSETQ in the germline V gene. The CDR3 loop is CASSLAVSGRPDLAQPQHF. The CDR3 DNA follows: TGCGCCAGCAGCTTGGCCGTAAGTGGGAGACCGGATCTTGCGCAGCCCCAGCATTTT.

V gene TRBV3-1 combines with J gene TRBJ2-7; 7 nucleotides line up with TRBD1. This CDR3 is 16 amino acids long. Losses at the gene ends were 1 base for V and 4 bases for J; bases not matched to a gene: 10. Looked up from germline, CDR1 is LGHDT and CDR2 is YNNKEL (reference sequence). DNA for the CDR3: TGTGCCAGCAGCCAAGCTACAGGGGCTAGCCAATACGAGCAGTACTTC. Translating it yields CASSQATGASQYEQYF.